Below, 19 T cell receptor beta chains from the same sample are listed, as sequenced in a study of naive and memory T cell subsets. General study findings and limits: Naive repertoires, especially CD8, held a few larger clonotypes, possibly memory cells re-expressing CD45RA.

Both TRBC1 and TRBC2 were covered by a beta constant-region primer of two equimolar oligonucleotides. Ligated cDNA was amplified by four rounds of PCR with nested alpha and beta constant-region primers and SP2. Using its own MiXCR run on the UMI-ligation and nested PCR reads, TCRdb lists one record per CDR3 protein. The sample records under 150,000 distinct CDR3 sequences, approximately 20% being singletons. Antigen specificity for these receptors is unknown. Sequencing was performed on naive CD8+ T cells from blood. These TCRs come from a human donor in good health.

This clonotype was detected a few times. The genes are TRBV29-1 and TRBJ2-5, with 8 nucleotides matching TRBD1. V shed 3 bases and J 0 bases; nucleotides not matched to a gene: 3. The CDR3 runs to 14 residues. Germline V lookup: CDR1 SQVTM, CDR2 ANQGSEA. DNA for the CDR3: TGCAGCGTTGAGAACAGGGGGGACCAAGAGACCCAGTACTTC. As protein: CSVENRGDQETQYF.

This clonotype has just a few counts. The V gene is TRBV19, the J gene TRBJ2-1; 9 nucleotides match TRBD2. The CDR3 runs to 16 residues. Germline CDR1 and CDR2: LNHDA and SQIVND (reference sequence). V lost 7 bases, J lost 9 bases, and 16 bases stayed unmatched. The CDR3 region has the DNA TGTGCCAGTAACCCCCAAGCGGGAGGTCTTCTGGCTGAGCAGTTCTTC. Its translation is CASNPQAGGLLAEQFF.

The chain recombines TRBV6-2 or TRBV6-3 with TRBJ1-1; unclear D gene. CDR3 length equals 11 residues. CDR1 is MNHEY and CDR2 is SVGEGT in the germline V gene. The ends were cut back, 2 bases at V and 11 bases at J, with 9 bases in the middle. The CDR3: CASSYGPLAFF. As DNA, the CDR3 is TGTGCCAGCAGTTACGGACCTTTGGCTTTCTTT.

This clonotype was observed a few times. An end of the junction does not agree with germline; a read error may underlie this. CDR3 nucleotides: TGCAGTGCTCCATCGGCGGGGAGAATTGCCTTC. It translates to CSAPSAGRIAF. The chain is built from TRBV20-1 and TRBJ2-7, with D perhaps matching TRBD2 (6 bases). Germline loops: CDR1 DFQATT, CDR2 SNEGSKA (reference sequence). The CDR3 loop spans 11 amino acids.

This clonotype came up a few times. The chain couples TRBV27 to TRBJ2-5, with 7 bases matching TRBD1. Unmatched junction bases numbered 2, after V lost 3 bases and J lost 1 base. CDR3 length equals 14 residues. Germline CDR1 and CDR2: MNHEY and SMNVEV (reference sequence). CDR3 DNA sequence: TGTGCCAGCAGTTTGGGACAGCTCCAAGAGACCCAGTACTTC. Its translation is CASSLGQLQETQYF.

The rearrangement uses TRBV29-1 and TRBJ1-1; D unclear. Trimming took off 4 bases at V and 5 bases at J, with 14 bases between the two ends. CDR1 is SQVTM and CDR2 is ANQGSEA in the germline V gene. CDR3 length: 13 amino acids. The CDR3 loop reads CSVALGVLTEAFF. In nucleotides, the CDR3 is TGCAGCGTTGCCCTGGGAGTGTTGACTGAAGCTTTCTTT.

This clonotype appeared a few times. The rearrangement links TRBV12-5 to TRBJ1-5; possibly TRBD1 for D (5 bases). Per germline, CDR1 LGHNT and CDR2 FRNRAP. Deletions cut 2 bases from V and 0 bases from J, with 17 bases between. The CDR3 runs to 18 residues. As DNA, the CDR3 is TGTGCTAGTGGTTTGTTAAAGAGTGGGGCCCATAGCAATCAGCCCCAGCATTTT. It yields the protein CASGLLKSGAHSNQPQHF.

CDR3 DNA sequence: TGCGCCAGCAGCTTTAGACCGGGTTCGAACACCGGGGAGCTGTTTTTT. Translating gives CASSFRPGSNTGELFF. The chain links TRBV5-1 to TRBJ2-2, with D uncertain. The V gene's germline CDR1 is SGHRS and CDR2 YFSETQ. V was clipped by 2 bases and J by 0 bases, with 11 bases between them. The CDR3 extends over 16 amino acids.

The chain recombines TRBV4-1 with TRBJ2-7, with D uncertain. The CDR3 totals 17 residues. Trimming shortened V by 0 bases and J by 5 bases, and 20 bases separated the two germline ends. Germline CDR1 and CDR2: MGHRA and YSYEKL. The CDR3 here is CASSQDDPTPGSDEQYF. CDR3 sequence (DNA): TGCGCCAGCAGCCAAGATGATCCGACACCAGGATCTGACGAGCAGTACTTC.

This clonotype was counted only a few times. The chain employs TRBV12-5 and TRBJ2-5; possibly TRBD2 for D (5 bases). This CDR3 comprises 12 residues. Germline CDR1 and CDR2: LGHNT and FRNRAP. The CDR3 region is CASSGFQETQYF. CDR3 DNA sequence: TGTGCCTCGAGCGGCTTCCAAGAGACCCAGTACTTC. Full variable domain (missing parts from reference TRBV12-5 and TRBJ2-5): DARVTQTPRHKVTEMGQEVTMRCQPILGHNTVFWYRQTMMQGLELLAYFRNRAPLDDSGMPKDRFSAEMPDATLATLKIQPSEPRDSAVYFCASSGFQETQYFGPGTRLLVL.

This chain connects TRBV12-3 or TRBV12-4 to TRBJ2-3, with TRBD1 identical over 10 bases. CDR3 length equals 15 residues. J gave up 4 bases and V 5 bases, and 6 bases lay outside the gene matches. The DNA of the CDR3 is TGTGCCAGCAGTCGGACAGGGGGTATGGCAGATACGCAGTATTTT. Its translation: CASSRTGGMADTQYF.

A few counts support this clonotype. The V and J genes are TRBV4-3 and TRBJ1-3; D gene unclear. The CDR3 is 15 amino acids. Germline CDR1 reads LGHNA; CDR2 reads YSLEER. V was trimmed by 0 bases and J by 2 bases, leaving 8 bases between them. CDR3 in DNA: TGCGCCAGCAGCCAAGACCGCGCCGCTGGAAACACCATATATTTT. Translation: CASSQDRAAGNTIYF.

The V call is TRBV6-5, the J call TRBJ2-3, with TRBD1 matching over 7 bases. CDR3 length equals 15 residues. CDR1 is MNHEY and CDR2 is SVGAGI in the germline V gene. Trimming took 5 bases from V and 1 from J; bases not matched to a gene: 6. The CDR3 loop reads CASSITGDGTDTQYF. For the CDR3, the DNA is TGTGCCAGCAGTATTACAGGGGATGGCACAGATACGCAGTATTTT.

The rearrangement uses TRBV12-5 and TRBJ2-2, with TRBD2 identical over 11 bases. Germline-derived CDR1 and CDR2 are LGHNT and FRNRAP. The J segment lost 6 bases and the V segment lost 3 bases, leaving 6 bases of the junction unmatched. The CDR3 contains 16 residues. The CDR3: CASGFVAGGDAGELFF. CDR3 in DNA: TGTGCTAGTGGTTTCGTAGCGGGAGGGGACGCCGGGGAGCTGTTTTTT.

This rearrangement joins TRBV6-1 to TRBJ2-1; TRBD2 aligns across 13 bases. In germline, CDR1 is MNHNS, CDR2 SASEGT. With V trimmed by 0 bases and J by 3 bases, 5 bases remained unmatched. This CDR3 is 18 amino acids long. The CDR3 DNA sequence: TGTGCCAGCAGTGAAGCGCTCGGGACTAGCGGGATCTACAATGAGCAGTTCTTC. It yields the protein CASSEALGTSGIYNEQFF.

This clonotype was observed a handful of times. The rearrangement joins TRBV27 to TRBJ2-1; D not certain. This CDR3 region has 13 residues. Trimming stripped 5 bases from V and 16 bases from J, with 21 bases between. Germline V gives CDR1 MNHEY, CDR2 SMNVEV (reference sequence). This CDR3 reads CASSTLVLVIRFF. The CDR3 bases are TGTGCCAGCAGTACCCTTGTGCTAGTTATCCGATTCTTC.

This chain links TRBV28 with TRBJ1-1, with TRBD1 matching 7 bases. The CDR3 loop spans 12 amino acids. V lost 6 bases, J lost 3 bases, and 1 base stayed unmatched. Germline loops: CDR1 MDHEN, CDR2 SYDVKM. The CDR3 DNA is TGTGCCAGCAGAGACAGGGACACTGAAGCTTTCTTT. It translates to CASRDRDTEAFF.

The sample holds a few counts of this clonotype. The chain has TRBV6-2 or TRBV6-3 and TRBJ2-1; tentatively, D is TRBD2 (5 bases). CDR3 length: 11 amino acids. Per the germline V gene, CDR1 is MNHEY and CDR2 is SVGEGT. V dropped 8 bases and J dropped 10 bases, with 12 bases sitting between them. The CDR3 loop reads CASRGSREQFF. As DNA, the CDR3 is TGTGCCAGCCGAGGGTCGCGAGAGCAGTTCTTC.

This clonotype was picked up a small number of times. The J gene is TRBJ1-5, the V gene TRBV6-2 or TRBV6-3, with D perhaps matching TRBD1 (6 bases). CDR1 and CDR2 from the germline V gene are MNHEY and SVGEGT. The CDR3 is made up of 14 amino acids. V was cut by 5 bases and J by 3 bases, with 11 bases left in between. For the CDR3, the DNA is TGTGCCAGCAGTGCGGGACACCCCAATCAGCCCCAGCATTTT. Translated: CASSAGHPNQPQHF.